These 24 T cell receptor beta chains came from one sample sequenced in a study of Graves' ophthalmopathy and Graves' hyperthyroidism. From RNA, the CDR3 regions of TCR beta chains were amplified and sequenced. Scientists carried out first-round RT-PCR using HTBI primers and then a second-round multiplex PCR. Each CDR3 protein gets one entry after TCRdb re-called the multiplex PCR reads with MiXCR. The table lists almost 750,000 distinct CDR3 sequences, approximately 40% of them singletons, with approximately 46% in the top ten. The specimen sequenced was peripheral blood. These receptor sequences come from an adult man with Graves' ophthalmopathy.

This clonotype was counted at least ten times. The CDR3 sequence: CASSSLTLVGETQYF. The DNA of the CDR3 is TGTGCCAGCAGCTCCCTGACCCTAGTCGGGGAGACCCAGTACTTC. V and J are TRBV7-9 and TRBJ2-5; no clear D. Per the germline V gene, CDR1 is SEHNR and CDR2 is FQNEAQ (reference sequence). With 4 bases removed from V and 5 bases from J, the gap between germline ends came to 17 bases. The CDR3 has 15 amino acids. The full variable domain, in which reference TRBV7-9 and TRBJ2-5 provide the parts outside the CDR3, is DTGVSQNPRHKITKRGQNVTFRCDPISEHNRLYWYRQTLGQGPEFLTYFQNEAQLEKSRLLSDRFSAERPKGSFSTLEIQRTEQGDSAMYLCASSSLTLVGETQYFGPGTRLLVL.

V usage is TRBV2 and J usage is TRBJ1-6; D is possibly TRBD1 (5 bases). CDR1 SNHLY and CDR2 FYNNEI come from the germline V gene. Trimming cost V 7 bases and J 9 bases, with 19 bases left between them. The CDR3 sequence is 15 residues long. The CDR3 spells CASTRSGGGGSPLHF. The DNA of the CDR3 is TGTGCCAGCACGCGATCCGGGGGAGGTGGTTCACCCCTCCACTTT.

This chain uses TRBV19 with TRBJ1-2; D unresolved. This CDR3 contains 15 residues. V lost 3 bases and J lost 2, with 13 bases in between. The germline V gene encodes CDR1 LNHDA and CDR2 SQIVND (reference sequence). CDR3 sequence (DNA): TGTGCCAGTAGTATTGGAGGCAGACCCAACTATGGCTACACCTTC. It is translated as CASSIGGRPNYGYTF. Full variable domain (remainder filled in from reference TRBV19 and TRBJ1-2): DGGITQSPKYLFRKEGQNVTLSCEQNLNHDAMYWYRQDPGQGLRLIYYSQIVNDFQKGDIAEGYSVSREKKESFPLTVTSAQKNPTAFYLCASSIGGRPNYGYTFGSGTRLTVV.

The genes are TRBV24-1 and TRBJ1-2; a possible D gene is TRBD1 (6 bases). The CDR3 contains 14 residues. CDR1 is KGHDR and CDR2 is SFDVKD in the germline V gene. V was pared by 7 bases and J by 6 bases, with 17 bases between. The DNA of the CDR3 is TGTGCCACCAGCAGCTCACCCACAGGGAATGGCTACACCTTC. It codes for CATSSSPTGNGYTF.

There are a few counts of this clonotype. V gene TRBV7-9 combines with J gene TRBJ2-7; D remains unclear. The V end lost 4 bases, the J end lost 0 bases, and 10 bases lay between the germline ends. CDR3 length: 14 amino acids. Germline V gene lookup returns CDR1 SEHNR and CDR2 FQNEAQ (reference sequence). DNA of the CDR3: TGTGCCAGCAGCTCACGGTCTAACTCCTACGAGCAGTACTTC. This gives the protein CASSSRSNSYEQYF.

The CDR3 sequence: CASSIAGGAETQYF. The CDR3 coding sequence is TGTGCCAGCAGTATTGCAGGGGGCGCAGAGACCCAGTACTTC. The chain joins TRBV7-2 to TRBJ2-5, with 8 bases lining up with TRBD1. Germline-derived CDR1 and CDR2 are SGHTA and FQGNSA. This CDR3 has 14 residues. Trimming cost V 6 bases and J 4 bases; bases outside gene matches: 7.

With regard to this clonotype: As the CDR3 is not closed by the conserved phenylalanine or tryptophan, this likely results from a read error. This chain uses TRBV7-9 with TRBJ2-5; D uncertain. The CDR3 runs to 16 residues. Germline CDR1 reads SEHNR; CDR2 reads FQNEAQ (reference sequence). V gave up 3 bases and J gave up 0 bases, with 14 bases separating them. CDR3 sequence (DNA): TGTGCCAGCAGCTTGGACGGCTTTGGATACCAAGAGACCCAGTACTGC. Translating gives CASSLDGFGYQETQYC.

Details on this clonotype: This may arise from a read error, as a much more abundant clone is one base away. This chain links TRBV2 with TRBJ2-7; 8 bases are shared with TRBD1. The CDR3 runs to 14 residues. V trimming: 3 bases; J trimming: 9 bases; junction bases outside the gene matches: 10. From germline, CDR1 is SNHLY and CDR2 FYNNEI. The chain's CDR3 is CASSDPRGRDAQYF. CDR3 DNA: TGTGCCAGCAGTGATCCCAGGGGGCGCGACGCGCAGTACTTC. The full variable domain, its missing parts supplied by reference TRBV2 and TRBJ2-7, is EPEVTQTPSHQVTQMGQEVILRCVPISNHLYFYWYRQILGQKVEFLVSFYNNEISEKSEIFDDQFSVERPDGSNFTLKIRSTKLEDSAMYFCASSDPRGRDAQYFGPGTRLTVT.

This sequence joins TRBV10-1 and TRBJ2-5; TRBD2 aligns across 12 bases. CDR3 length equals 17 residues. Germline V CDR1 and CDR2: WNHNN, SYGVQD (reference sequence). The V gene end was trimmed by 3 bases and the J gene end by 4 bases; junction bases not matched to a gene: 9. This chain's CDR3 is CASSEQLAGGVAETQYF. Here the CDR3 DNA reads TGCGCCAGCAGTGAACAACTAGCGGGGGGAGTCGCAGAGACCCAGTACTTC.

The chain couples TRBV10-3 to TRBJ1-2; 9 bases align to TRBD1. V trimming: 10 bases; J trimming: 4 bases; junction bases outside the gene matches: 10. The CDR3 contains 14 residues. Germline CDR1 reads ENHRY; CDR2 reads SYGVKD. This CDR3 reads CASLRTGGGYGYTF. The CDR3 region has the DNA TGTGCCAGCTTGAGAACAGGGGGCGGCTATGGCTACACCTTC.

In the case of this clonotype: With a much larger clone just one base away, this may be a read error. The chain uses TRBV12-3 or TRBV12-4 and TRBJ1-6; D call uncertain. Deletions cut 7 bases from V and 11 bases from J, with 15 bases between. The CDR3 runs to 13 residues. The CDR3 coding sequence is TGTGCCAGCACCTCCCTCGGCGTTCCACCCCTCCACTTT. It codes for CASTSLGVPPLHF.

V gene TRBV4-1 combines with J gene TRBJ2-7; D might be TRBD2 (5 bases). The CDR3 sequence is 14 residues long. The V and J ends lost 1 base and 7 bases respectively, with 14 bases between them. Germline V CDR1 and CDR2: MGHRA, YSYEKL. CDR3 sequence reads: CASSQVGSSGEQYF. The CDR3, as DNA: TGCGCCAGCAGCCAAGTTGGTAGCTCGGGGGAGCAGTACTTC.

The chain employs TRBV7-9 and TRBJ2-7; D is perhaps TRBD2 (6 bases). CDR3 length: 16 residues. Germline V gene data show CDR1 as SEHNR and CDR2 as FQNEAQ (reference sequence). V lost 3 bases, J lost 0 bases, and 15 bases lay in between. The CDR3 DNA reads TGTGCCAGCAGCTTCGGAATAGCGGTTTACTCCTACGAGCAGTACTTC. Translating it yields CASSFGIAVYSYEQYF.

This rearrangement joins TRBV4-1 to TRBJ2-5; D unresolved. The V end lost 0 bases, the J end lost 2 bases, and 10 bases lay between the germline ends. The CDR3 covers 15 residues. Germline V gene lookup returns CDR1 MGHRA and CDR2 YSYEKL. The CDR3 spells CASSQDLVAQETQYF. CDR3 in DNA: TGCGCCAGCAGCCAAGATCTAGTCGCTCAAGAGACCCAGTACTTC.

The chain has TRBV19 and TRBJ2-5, with D possibly being TRBD1 (6 bases). In germline, CDR1 is LNHDA, CDR2 SQIVND (reference sequence). V dropped 4 bases and J dropped 2 bases, with 11 bases sitting between them. This CDR3 has 14 amino acids. The CDR3 spells CASSTKDSQETQYF. The CDR3 nucleotides read TGTGCCAGTAGTACGAAGGACAGTCAAGAGACCCAGTACTTC.

This clonotype appeared a few times. This chain connects TRBV6-6 to TRBJ1-5; D not resolved. From germline, CDR1 is MNHNY and CDR2 SVGAGI (reference sequence). V shed 0 bases and J shed 0 bases, with 6 bases lying between them. The CDR3 spans 15 residues. The CDR3 loop is CASSYSSDSNQPQHF. The CDR3 nucleotides are TGTGCCAGCAGTTACTCGAGCGATAGCAATCAGCCCCAGCATTTT.

The gene calls are TRBV11-2 and TRBJ2-5, with D possibly matching TRBD2 (5 bases). CDR1 and CDR2 (germline): SGHAT, FQNNGV. V was shortened by 5 bases and J by 3 bases, with 16 bases between the two germline ends. This CDR3 contains 15 residues. In nucleotides, the CDR3 is TGTGCCAGCAGCGCAACGCCGGGGATGGAAGAGACCCAGTACTTC. Translating gives CASSATPGMEETQYF.

The chain combines TRBV5-1 with TRBJ2-2; TRBD2 agrees at 7 bases. Looked up from germline, CDR1 is SGHRS and CDR2 is YFSETQ. The V segment lost 4 bases and the J segment 4 bases; nucleotides outside the gene matches: 7. The CDR3 sequence is 15 residues long. CDR3 DNA: TGCGCCAGCAGCCCAGCGGGATCGGGCACCGGGGAGCTGTTTTTT. It encodes CASSPAGSGTGELFF.

This clonotype was observed at least ten times. This sequence joins TRBV7-9 and TRBJ2-7; unclear D gene. V was shortened by 8 bases and J by 4 bases, with 15 bases between the two germline ends. Per the germline V gene, CDR1 is SEHNR and CDR2 is FQNEAQ (reference sequence). There are 13 residues in the CDR3. CDR3 in amino acids: CASGPRSEYEQYF. The CDR3 DNA sequence: TGTGCCAGCGGCCCAAGAAGTGAATACGAGCAGTACTTC.

The chain combines TRBV2 with TRBJ2-7, with a possible D match to TRBD2 (6 bases). V lost 5 bases and J lost 3, with 20 bases in between. From germline, CDR1 is SNHLY and CDR2 FYNNEI. CDR3 size: 16 residues. CDR3 nucleotide sequence: TGTGCCAGCAGTTACGACGAGACTAGTATCCACTACGAGCAGTACTTC. Protein sequence: CASSYDETSIHYEQYF.

This clonotype was observed many times. The J gene is TRBJ2-6, the V gene TRBV19; D is unclear. V was trimmed by 7 bases and J by 1 base, leaving 11 bases between them. This CDR3 is built from 15 residues. Germline V gives CDR1 LNHDA, CDR2 SQIVND (reference sequence). The CDR3 spells CASTTDNSGANVLTF. Written as DNA, the CDR3 is TGTGCCAGTACCACAGACAATTCTGGGGCCAACGTCCTGACTTTC.

On this clonotype: One end of the junction is discordant with germline, which a read error may explain. The V and J genes are TRBV24-1 and TRBJ1-5; no clear D. Germline loops: CDR1 KGHDR, CDR2 SFDVKD. The CDR3 contains 13 residues. This CDR3 is CASSGLYNQPQHF. The CDR3 bases are TGTGCCAGCAGTGGGCTATACAATCAGCCCCAGCATTTT.

This clonotype has a single count. J is TRBJ1-1 and V is TRBV9, with D possibly matching TRBD1 (5 bases). CDR3 length: 13 residues. Trimming took off 7 bases at V and 11 bases at J, with 21 bases between the two ends. Germline CDR1 reads SGDLS; CDR2 reads YYNGEE. In DNA form, the CDR3 reads TGTGCCAGCCGCCCCTCAGGGACCCGTGGGGCTTTCTTT. Amino acids: CASRPSGTRGAFF.

This clonotype is a singleton in its sample. One end of the junction is discordant with germline, which a read error may explain. V gene TRBV10-2 combines with J gene TRBJ2-5; 8 bases are a match to TRBD2. CDR1 WSHSY and CDR2 SAAADI come from the germline V gene. The CDR3 spans 13 residues. The CDR3 sequence: CASTSRGGETQYF. CDR3 nucleotide sequence: TGTGCCAGCACAAGTCGGGGGGGAGAGACCCAGTACTTC.